The clone carrying this T cell receptor (beta chain) was seen ten or more times. The antigen is undetermined. The germline CDR1 and CDR2 sequences are SGHAT and FQNNGV. The V end lost 5 bases, the J end lost 4 bases, and 14 bases lay between the germline ends. This CDR3 contains 15 residues. The sample is drawn from a study of T-cell reconstitution after alpha-beta-depleted transplantation in children. Preparing the TCRbeta library involved the use of unique molecular identifiers. TCRdb reprocessed the PCR reads via MiXCR and lists one record per CDR3 protein. This sample has 110,000 or so distinct CDR3 sequences, with approximately 6.6% found just once. Points from the study as a whole: The study reportedly traced alpha-beta T cells about two months after transplant to several hundred expanded graft clones.

This receptor was taken from a male patient between 2 and 10 years old who had a stem cell transplant for acute lymphoblastic leukemia, so the T cells may come from the graft donor. The input for sequencing was PBMCs, mostly from graft donor cells, taken 360 days after TCRalphabeta/CD19-depleted stem cell transplant. The V gene is TRBV11-2, the J gene TRBJ2-2; D is unclear. CDR3 protein: CASSHQREGTGELFF. In nucleotides, the CDR3 is TGTGCCAGCAGCCACCAAAGGGAAGGCACCGGGGAGCTGTTTTTT.